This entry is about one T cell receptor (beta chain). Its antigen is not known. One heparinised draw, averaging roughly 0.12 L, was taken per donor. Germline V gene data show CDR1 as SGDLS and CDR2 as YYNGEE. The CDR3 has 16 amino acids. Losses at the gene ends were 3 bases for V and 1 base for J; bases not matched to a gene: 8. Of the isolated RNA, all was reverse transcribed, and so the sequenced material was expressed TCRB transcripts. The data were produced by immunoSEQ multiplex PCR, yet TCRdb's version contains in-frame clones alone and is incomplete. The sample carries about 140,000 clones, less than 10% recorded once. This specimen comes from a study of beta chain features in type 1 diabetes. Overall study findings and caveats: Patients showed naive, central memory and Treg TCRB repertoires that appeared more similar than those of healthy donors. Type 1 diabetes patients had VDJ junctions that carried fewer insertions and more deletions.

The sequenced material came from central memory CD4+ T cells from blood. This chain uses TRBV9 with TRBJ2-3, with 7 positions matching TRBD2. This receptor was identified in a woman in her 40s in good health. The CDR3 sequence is CASSGGGSVRTDTQYF. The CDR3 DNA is TGTGCCAGCAGCGGCGGGGGTAGCGTACGCACAGATACGCAGTATTTT.